The T cell receptor beta chain described here comes from a study of beta chain features in type 1 diabetes. The whole isolated RNA underwent reverse transcription, so sequencing captured expressed TCRB transcripts. TCRdb keeps only in-frame clones here, not all; method: immunoSEQ multiplex PCR. The sample lists about 320,000 clones; around 13% were seen once. Sorting that relied on CD45RO/CCR7/CD25/CD127/CD95/CD27 yielded CD4+ naive, central memory, regulatory and stem cell-like memory cells. The receptor was derived from a man younger than 40 in good health. Sample: central memory CD4+ T cells from blood.

The CDR3, as DNA: TGTGCCAGCAGCTGGACAGCGAGCGGGGAGCTGTTTTTT. It codes for CASSWTASGELFF. The chain links TRBV7-9 to TRBJ2-2, with a possible D match to TRBD1 (6 bases). The CDR3 is 13 residues long. Germline CDR1 and CDR2: SEHNR and FQNEAQ (reference sequence). V lost 4 bases and J lost 7, with 10 bases in between.